Listed below are T cell receptor beta chains from one sample, sequenced in a study of cytomegalovirus exposure and HLA in healthy donors. The table came from immunoSEQ multiplex PCR; TCRdb's copy has only in-frame clones and leaves some out. Of about 160,000 clones listed, about four fifths are singletons. Sequenced material: PBMCs. The source is a man aged 30 to 45 in good health and CMV-seronegative. Both conserved end residues are part of each CDR3. D genes are given only for firm matches. Part of the rows lack a size; the others show once, few, many or a class for expanded clones.

-,TRBJ1-2,TRBV4-3,TRBD1,TGCGCCAGCAGCCAAGATACAGGGGCCTTTGGCTACACCTTC,CASSQDTGAFGYTF
-,TRBJ2-7,TRBV4-2,-,TGTGCCAGCAGCCGAGCCGGAGACCTTCCCGAGCAGTACTTC,CASSRAGDLPEQYF
once,TRBJ2-4,TRBV29-1,-,TGCAGCGTTGAAGGGGCTCTAGCCAAAAACATTCAGTACTTC,CSVEGALAKNIQYF
-,TRBJ1-5,TRBV5-1,-,TGCGCCAGCAGTAAAGGGGATAGCAATCAGCCCCAGCATTTT,CASSKGDSNQPQHF
few,TRBJ1-4,TRBV6-1,-,TGTGCCAGCAGTGAAGCTTTTGGCGAAAAACTGTTTTTT,CASSEAFGEKLFF
-,TRBJ1-2,TRBV25-1,-,TGTGCCAGCAGTGGCCTTCCGAGGACCGGGACATACTATGGCTACACCTTC,CASSGLPRTGTYYGYTF
-,TRBJ1-2,TRBV10-3,-,TGTGCCATCAGTGAGGGAGGTGTAGGAACCTATGGCTACACCTTC,CAISEGGVGTYGYTF
-,TRBJ1-3,TRBV29-1,-,TGCAGCGTTTGTTACAGTGAGGGTTGCCCTGAATATTTT,CSVCYSEGCPEYF
-,TRBJ1-2,TRBV18,TRBD1,TGTGCCAGCTCACCAGGCCCTCCCAGACAGGGTACGAACTATGGCTACACCTTC,CASSPGPPRQGTNYGYTF
-,TRBJ1-4,TRBV5-6,TRBD1,TGTGCCAGCAGCTTAGGAGGGGACAGGAGTTTTGTCAGCGGAGAAAAACTGTTTTTT,CASSLGGDRSFVSGEKLFF
-,TRBJ2-1,TRBV18,-,TGTGCCAGCTTGACAGCTGGGGTCTACAATGAGCAGTTCTTC,CASLTAGVYNEQFF
-,TRBJ2-2,TRBV19,-,TGTGCCAGTAGTATGGAGGCAGGAGTCACCGGGGAGCTGTTTTTT,CASSMEAGVTGELFF
-,TRBJ2-2,TRBV29-1,TRBD2,TGCAGCGTCCTCGGGGGGGGTGGCACCGGGGAGCTGTTTTTT,CSVLGGGGTGELFF
-,TRBJ1-3,TRBV9,TRBD1,TGTGCCAGCAGCGTAGGGGGACAGGGGTCGGGAAACACCATATATTTT,CASSVGGQGSGNTIYF
once,TRBJ2-5,TRBV28,TRBD2,TGTGCCAGTAACCTTGGGACTAGCGGCCAAGAGACCCAGTACTTC,CASNLGTSGQETQYF
once,TRBJ1-1,TRBV19,-,TGTGCCAGTAGTACCGCACGAGACACTGAAGCTTTCTTT,CASSTARDTEAFF